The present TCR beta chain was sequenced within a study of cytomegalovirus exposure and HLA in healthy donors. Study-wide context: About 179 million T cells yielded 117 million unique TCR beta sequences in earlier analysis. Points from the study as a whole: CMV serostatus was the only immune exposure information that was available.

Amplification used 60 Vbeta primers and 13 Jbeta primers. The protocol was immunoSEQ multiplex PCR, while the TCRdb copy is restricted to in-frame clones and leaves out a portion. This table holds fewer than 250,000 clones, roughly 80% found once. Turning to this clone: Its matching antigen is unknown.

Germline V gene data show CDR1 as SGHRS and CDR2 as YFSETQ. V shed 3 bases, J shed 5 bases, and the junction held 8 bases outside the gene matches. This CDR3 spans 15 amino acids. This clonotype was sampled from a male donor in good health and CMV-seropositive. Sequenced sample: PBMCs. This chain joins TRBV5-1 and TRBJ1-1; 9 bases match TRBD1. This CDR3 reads CASSSFGTGQTEAFF. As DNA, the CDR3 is TGCGCCAGCAGCTCGTTCGGGACAGGGCAGACTGAAGCTTTCTTT. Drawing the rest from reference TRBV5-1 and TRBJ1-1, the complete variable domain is KAGVTQTPRYLIKTRGQQVTLSCSPISGHRSVSWYQQTPGQGLQFLFEYFSETQRNKGNFPGRFSGRQFSNSRSEMNVSTLELGDSALYLCASSSFGTGQTEAFFGQGTRLTVV.